The T cell receptor (beta chain) under discussion was sequenced for a study of long-term antiretroviral therapy in people with HIV. Trimming shortened V by 6 bases and J by 1 base, and 15 bases separated the two germline ends. The V gene's germline CDR1 is SQVTM and CDR2 ANQGSEA. The CDR3 consists of 14 residues. Study-level results: Whichever time point was examined, clones expanded before ART dominated the repertoire. Adherence to ART, viral resistance and therapy changes lacked any data. Diversity increased after ART yet remained lower than in transplant donor controls.

A word on this clone: The antigen is undetermined.

It was version v3.0 of the immunoSEQ assay that was run at survey level. The data were produced by immunoSEQ multiplex PCR, yet TCRdb's version contains in-frame clones alone and is incomplete. This sample yields 16,000 or so clones, of which approximately 81% are seen a single time; around 4.9% belongs to the top ten. J is TRBJ1-1 and V is TRBV29-1, with a weak D call TRBD1 (6 bases). The sequences come from unsorted PBMCs, collected 0.5 years after starting antiretroviral therapy. This TCR came from a woman aged 40 to 50 with HIV. The CDR3 here is CSVVSRQENTEAFF. The CDR3 DNA reads TGCAGCGTCGTAAGCCGACAGGAGAACACTGAAGCTTTCTTT.